This T cell receptor (beta chain) was profiled in a study of blood T cell repertoires in COVID-19. As for the study in general: Collection of acute and convalescent COVID-19 samples took place in the United States, Italy and Spain. T cells, B-cell-depleted T cells, or PBMCs supplied cDNA or gDNA.

Looked up from germline, CDR1 is LGHDT and CDR2 is YNNKEL (reference sequence). The CDR3 length is 17 residues. V was trimmed by 0 bases and J by 1 base, leaving 13 bases between them. Per the original data handling: By means of reference gene primer amplification, nucleated cell counts were estimated. Using immunoSEQ multiplex PCR, the repertoire was profiled, and TCRdb retains in-frame clones only, with some absent. V, J and clone size derive from that table, while D and trimming were established from the DNA sequence. Here the sample spans 100,000 to 150,000 clones, roughly 82% being singletons. This TCR was recovered from a human donor in a cohort sampled during active COVID-19. The specimen was peripheral blood. The J gene is TRBJ2-1, the V gene TRBV3-1 (or the pseudogene TRBV3-2), with a tentative D call TRBD2 (6 bases). The CDR3 DNA is TGTGCCAGCAGCCAAGATCCGGTGGCGGGATCCTACAATGAGCAGTTCTTC. Protein product: CASSQDPVAGSYNEQFF.